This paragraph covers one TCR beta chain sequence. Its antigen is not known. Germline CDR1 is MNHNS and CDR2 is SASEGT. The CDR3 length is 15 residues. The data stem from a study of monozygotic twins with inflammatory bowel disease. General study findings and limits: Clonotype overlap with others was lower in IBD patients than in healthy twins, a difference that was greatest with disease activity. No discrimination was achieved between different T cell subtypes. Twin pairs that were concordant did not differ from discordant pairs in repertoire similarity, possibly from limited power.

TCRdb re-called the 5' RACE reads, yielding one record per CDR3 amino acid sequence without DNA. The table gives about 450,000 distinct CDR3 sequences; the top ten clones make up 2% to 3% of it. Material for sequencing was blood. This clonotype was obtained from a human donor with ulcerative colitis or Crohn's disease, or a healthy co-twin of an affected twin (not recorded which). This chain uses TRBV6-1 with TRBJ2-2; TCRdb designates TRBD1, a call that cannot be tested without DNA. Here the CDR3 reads CASSGQGLFPGELFF.